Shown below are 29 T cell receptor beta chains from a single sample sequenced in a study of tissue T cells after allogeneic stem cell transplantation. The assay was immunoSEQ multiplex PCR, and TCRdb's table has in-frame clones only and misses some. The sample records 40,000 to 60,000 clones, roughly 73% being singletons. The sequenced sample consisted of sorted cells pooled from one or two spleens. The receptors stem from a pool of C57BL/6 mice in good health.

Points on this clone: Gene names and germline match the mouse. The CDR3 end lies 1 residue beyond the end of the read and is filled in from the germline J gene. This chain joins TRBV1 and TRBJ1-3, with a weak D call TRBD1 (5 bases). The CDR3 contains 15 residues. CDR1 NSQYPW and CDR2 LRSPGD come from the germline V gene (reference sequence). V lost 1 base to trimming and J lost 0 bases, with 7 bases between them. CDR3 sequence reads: CTCSAAGGSGNTLYF. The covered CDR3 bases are TGCACCTGCAGTGCAGCGGGGGGTTCTGGAAATACGCTCTAT.

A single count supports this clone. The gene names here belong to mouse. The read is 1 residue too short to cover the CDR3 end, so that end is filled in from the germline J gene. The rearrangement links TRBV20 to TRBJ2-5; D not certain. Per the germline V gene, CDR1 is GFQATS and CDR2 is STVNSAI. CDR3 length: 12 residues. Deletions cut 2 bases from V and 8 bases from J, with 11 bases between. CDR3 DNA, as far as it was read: TGTGGTGCTAGGAAAACAGAGGGCACCCAGTAC. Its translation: CGARKTEGTQY. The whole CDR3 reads CGARKTEGTQYF.

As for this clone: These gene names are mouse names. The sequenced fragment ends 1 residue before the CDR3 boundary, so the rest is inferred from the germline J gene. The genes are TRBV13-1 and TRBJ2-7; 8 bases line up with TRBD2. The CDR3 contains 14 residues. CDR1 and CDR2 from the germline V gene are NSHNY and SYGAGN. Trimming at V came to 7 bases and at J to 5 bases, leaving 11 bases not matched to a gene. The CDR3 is CASGATGGGNEQYF. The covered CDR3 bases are TGTGCCAGCGGGGCAACTGGGGGAGGGAATGAACAGTAC.

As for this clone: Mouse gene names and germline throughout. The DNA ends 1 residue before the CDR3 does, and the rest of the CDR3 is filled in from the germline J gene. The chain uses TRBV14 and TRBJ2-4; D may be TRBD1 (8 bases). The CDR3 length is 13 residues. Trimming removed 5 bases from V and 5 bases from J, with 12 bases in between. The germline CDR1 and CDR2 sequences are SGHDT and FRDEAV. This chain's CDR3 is CASRYRGGNTLYF. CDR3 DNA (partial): TGTGCCAGCAGATACAGGGGGGGAAACACCTTGTAC.

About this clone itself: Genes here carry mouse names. CDR3 DNA (partial): TGTGCCAGCAGCCAAGATTCCGGTAGTGCAGAAACGCTGTAT. This encodes CASSQDSGSAETLY. The full-length CDR3 reads as CASSQDSGSAETLYF. V gene TRBV5 combines with J gene TRBJ2-3; D unresolved. The read gets to within 1 residue of the CDR3 end, and the germline J gene fills in the rest. Germline V gene sequence: CDR1 LGHNA, CDR2 YNLKQL (reference sequence). The CDR3 covers 15 residues. Trimming left V 0 bases short and J 0 bases short, with 7 bases between.

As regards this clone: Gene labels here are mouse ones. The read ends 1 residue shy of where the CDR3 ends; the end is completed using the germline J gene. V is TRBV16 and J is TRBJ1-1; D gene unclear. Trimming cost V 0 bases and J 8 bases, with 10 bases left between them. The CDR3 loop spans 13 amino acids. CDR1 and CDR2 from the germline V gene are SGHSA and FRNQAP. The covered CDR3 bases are TGTGCAAGCAGCTTAGAAGGCGGATTGGAAGTCTTC. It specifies CASSLEGGLEVF. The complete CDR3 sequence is CASSLEGGLEVFF.

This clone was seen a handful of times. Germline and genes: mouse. The CDR3 here is CASSMVEQYF. CDR3 bases read: TGTGCCAGCAGTATGGTTGAACAGTAC. This chain links TRBV26 with TRBJ2-7; no reliable D call. The sequence runs out 1 residue before the end of the CDR3; the remainder is reconstructed from the germline J gene. The V and J ends lost 5 bases and 6 bases respectively, with 5 bases between them. CDR1 and CDR2 (germline): KGHPV, FQNQEV (reference sequence). This CDR3 has 10 amino acids.

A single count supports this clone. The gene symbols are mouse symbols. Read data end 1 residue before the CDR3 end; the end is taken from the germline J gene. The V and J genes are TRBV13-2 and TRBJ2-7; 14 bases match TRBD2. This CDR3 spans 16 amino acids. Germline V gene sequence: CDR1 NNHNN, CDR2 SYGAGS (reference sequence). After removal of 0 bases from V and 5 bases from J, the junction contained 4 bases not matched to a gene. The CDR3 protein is CASGDAGLGGRDEQYF. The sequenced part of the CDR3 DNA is TGTGCCAGCGGTGATGCGGGACTGGGGGGGCGCGATGAACAGTAC.

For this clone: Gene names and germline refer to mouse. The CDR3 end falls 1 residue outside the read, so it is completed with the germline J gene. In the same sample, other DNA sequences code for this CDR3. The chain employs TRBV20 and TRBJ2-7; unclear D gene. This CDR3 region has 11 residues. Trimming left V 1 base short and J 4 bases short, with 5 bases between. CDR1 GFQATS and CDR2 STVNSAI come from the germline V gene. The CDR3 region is CGARGGYEQYF. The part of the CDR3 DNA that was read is TGTGGTGCTAGGGGAGGGTATGAACAGTAC.

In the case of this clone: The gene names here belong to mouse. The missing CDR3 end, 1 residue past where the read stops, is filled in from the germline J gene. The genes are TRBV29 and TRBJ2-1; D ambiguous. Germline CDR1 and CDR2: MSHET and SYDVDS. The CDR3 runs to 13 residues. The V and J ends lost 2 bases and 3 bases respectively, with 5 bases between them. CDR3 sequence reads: CASSLHTYAEQFF. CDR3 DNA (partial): TGTGCTAGCAGTTTACACACCTATGCTGAGCAGTTC.

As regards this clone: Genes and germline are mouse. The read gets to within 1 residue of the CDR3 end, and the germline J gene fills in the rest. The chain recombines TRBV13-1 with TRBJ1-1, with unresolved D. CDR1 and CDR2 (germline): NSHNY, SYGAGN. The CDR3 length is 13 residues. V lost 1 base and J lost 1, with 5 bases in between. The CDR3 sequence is CASSDRGNTEVFF. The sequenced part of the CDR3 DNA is TGTGCCAGCAGTGATCGGGGGAACACAGAAGTCTTC.

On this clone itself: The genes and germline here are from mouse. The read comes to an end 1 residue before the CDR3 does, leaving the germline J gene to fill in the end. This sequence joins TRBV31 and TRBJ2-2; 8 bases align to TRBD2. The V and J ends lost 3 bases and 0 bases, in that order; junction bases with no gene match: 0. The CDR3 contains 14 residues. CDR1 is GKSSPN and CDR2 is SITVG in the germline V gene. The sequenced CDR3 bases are TGTGCCTGGAGGGACTGGGCAAACACCGGGCAGCTCTAC. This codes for CAWRDWANTGQLY. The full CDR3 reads CAWRDWANTGQLYF.

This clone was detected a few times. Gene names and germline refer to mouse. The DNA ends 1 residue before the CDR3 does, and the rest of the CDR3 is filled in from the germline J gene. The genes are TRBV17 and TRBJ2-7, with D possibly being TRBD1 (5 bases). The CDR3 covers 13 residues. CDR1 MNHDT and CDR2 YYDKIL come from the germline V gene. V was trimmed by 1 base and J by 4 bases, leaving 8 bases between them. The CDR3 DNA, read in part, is TGTGCTAGCAGTAGAGGAGGGGTTTATGAACAGTAC. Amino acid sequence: CASSRGGVYEQY. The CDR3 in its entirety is CASSRGGVYEQYF.

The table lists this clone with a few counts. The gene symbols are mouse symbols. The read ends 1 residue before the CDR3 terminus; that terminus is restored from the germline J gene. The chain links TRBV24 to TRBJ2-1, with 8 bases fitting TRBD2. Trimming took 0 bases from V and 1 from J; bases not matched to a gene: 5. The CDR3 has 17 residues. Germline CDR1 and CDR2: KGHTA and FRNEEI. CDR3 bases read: TGTGCCAGCAGTCTGTATACCTGGGGGGAGAACTATGCTGAGCAGTTC. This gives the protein CASSLYTWGENYAEQF. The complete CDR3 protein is CASSLYTWGENYAEQFF.

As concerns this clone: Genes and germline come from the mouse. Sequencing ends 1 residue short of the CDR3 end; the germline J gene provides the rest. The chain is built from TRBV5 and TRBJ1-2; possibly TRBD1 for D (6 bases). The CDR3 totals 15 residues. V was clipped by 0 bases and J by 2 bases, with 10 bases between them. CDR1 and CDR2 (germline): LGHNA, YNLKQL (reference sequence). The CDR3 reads CASSQDGGTNSDYTF. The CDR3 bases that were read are TGTGCCAGCAGCCAAGATGGGGGCACGAACTCCGACTACACC.

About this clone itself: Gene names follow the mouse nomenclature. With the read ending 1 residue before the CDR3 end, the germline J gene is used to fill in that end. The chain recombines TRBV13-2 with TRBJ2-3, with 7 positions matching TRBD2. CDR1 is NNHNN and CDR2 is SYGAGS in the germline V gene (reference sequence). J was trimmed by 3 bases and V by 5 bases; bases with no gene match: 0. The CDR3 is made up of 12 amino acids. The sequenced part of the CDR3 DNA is TGTGCCAGCGGGGGACTGGCAGAAACGCTGTAT. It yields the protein CASGGLAETLY. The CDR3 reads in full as CASGGLAETLYF.

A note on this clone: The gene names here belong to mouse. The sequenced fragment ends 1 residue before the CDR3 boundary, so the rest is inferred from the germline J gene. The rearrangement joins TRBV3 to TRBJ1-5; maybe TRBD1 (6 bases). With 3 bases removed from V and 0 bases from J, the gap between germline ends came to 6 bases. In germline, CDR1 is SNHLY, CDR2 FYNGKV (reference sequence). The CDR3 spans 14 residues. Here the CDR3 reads CASSLDSNNQAPLF. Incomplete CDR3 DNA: TGTGCCAGCAGCTTGGACAGTAACAACCAGGCTCCGCTT.

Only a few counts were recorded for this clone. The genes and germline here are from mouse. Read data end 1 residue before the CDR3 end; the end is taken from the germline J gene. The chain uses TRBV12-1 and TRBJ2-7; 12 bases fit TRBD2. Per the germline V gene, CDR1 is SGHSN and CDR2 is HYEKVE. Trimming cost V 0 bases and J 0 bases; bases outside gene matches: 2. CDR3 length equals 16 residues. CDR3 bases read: TGTGCCAGCTCTCTCGGACTGGGGGGGAGCTCCTATGAACAGTAC. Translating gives CASSLGLGGSSYEQY. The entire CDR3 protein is CASSLGLGGSSYEQYF.

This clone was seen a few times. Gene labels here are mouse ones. CDR3 DNA (partial): TGTGCCAGCAGTCGGGACAGGGCGGATGAACAGTAC. The encoded protein is CASSRDRADEQY. The full CDR3 reads CASSRDRADEQYF. The V and J genes are TRBV26 and TRBJ2-7; 9 bases match TRBD1. The read ends 1 residue early relative to the CDR3; the germline J gene fills the gap. V was pared by 4 bases and J by 5 bases, with 3 bases of the junction left unmatched. Germline values: CDR1 KGHPV, CDR2 FQNQEV (reference sequence). The CDR3 contains 13 residues.

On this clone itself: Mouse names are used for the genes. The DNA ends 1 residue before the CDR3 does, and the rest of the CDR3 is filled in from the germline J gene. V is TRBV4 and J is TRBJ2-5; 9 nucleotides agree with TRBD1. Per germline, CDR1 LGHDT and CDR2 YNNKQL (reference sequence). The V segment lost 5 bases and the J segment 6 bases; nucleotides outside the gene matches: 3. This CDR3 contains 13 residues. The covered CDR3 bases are TGTGCCAGCAGCCGGGACAGGGCGGACACCCAGTAC. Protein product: CASSRDRADTQY. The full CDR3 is CASSRDRADTQYF.

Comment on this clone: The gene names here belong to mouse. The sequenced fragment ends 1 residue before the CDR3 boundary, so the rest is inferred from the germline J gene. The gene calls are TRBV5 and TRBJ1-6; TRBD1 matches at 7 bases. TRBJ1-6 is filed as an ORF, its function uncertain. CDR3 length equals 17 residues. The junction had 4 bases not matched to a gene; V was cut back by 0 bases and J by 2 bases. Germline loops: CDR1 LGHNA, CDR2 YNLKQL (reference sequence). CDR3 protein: CASSQEGQGAYNSPLYF. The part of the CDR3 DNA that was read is TGTGCCAGCAGCCAAGAGGGGCAGGGGGCCTATAATTCGCCCCTCTAC.

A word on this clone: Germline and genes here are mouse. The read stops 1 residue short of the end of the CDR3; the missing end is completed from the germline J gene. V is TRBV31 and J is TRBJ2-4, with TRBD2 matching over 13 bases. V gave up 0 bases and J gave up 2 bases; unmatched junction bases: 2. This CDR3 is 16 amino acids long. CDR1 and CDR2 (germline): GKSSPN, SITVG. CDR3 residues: CAWSLGLGGHQNTLYF. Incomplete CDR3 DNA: TGTGCCTGGAGTCTTGGACTGGGGGGGCATCAAAACACCTTGTAC.

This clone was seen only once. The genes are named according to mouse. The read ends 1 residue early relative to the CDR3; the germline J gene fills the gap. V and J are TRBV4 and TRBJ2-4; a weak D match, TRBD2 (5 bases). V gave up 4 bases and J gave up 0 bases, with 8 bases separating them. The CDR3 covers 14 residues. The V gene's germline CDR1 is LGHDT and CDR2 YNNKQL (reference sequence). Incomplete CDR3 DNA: TGTGCCAGCAGCTTTGGGGTTAGTCAAAACACCTTGTAC. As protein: CASSFGVSQNTLY. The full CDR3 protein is CASSFGVSQNTLYF.

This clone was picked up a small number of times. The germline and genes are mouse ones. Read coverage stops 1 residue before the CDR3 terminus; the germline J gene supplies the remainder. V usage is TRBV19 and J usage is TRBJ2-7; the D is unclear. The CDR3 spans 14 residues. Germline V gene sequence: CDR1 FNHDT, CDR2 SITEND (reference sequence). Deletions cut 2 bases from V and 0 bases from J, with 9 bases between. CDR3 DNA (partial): TGTGCCAGCAGTATGCTGAGGAGCTCCTATGAACAGTAC. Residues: CASSMLRSSYEQY. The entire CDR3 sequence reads CASSMLRSSYEQYF.

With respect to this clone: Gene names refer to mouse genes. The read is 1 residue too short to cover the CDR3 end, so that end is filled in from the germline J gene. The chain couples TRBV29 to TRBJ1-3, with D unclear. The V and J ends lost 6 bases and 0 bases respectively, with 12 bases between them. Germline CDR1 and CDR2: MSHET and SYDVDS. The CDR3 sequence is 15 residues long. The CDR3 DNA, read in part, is TGTGCTAGCAGCATCGGACGGCTTTCTGGAAATACGCTCTAT. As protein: CASSIGRLSGNTLY. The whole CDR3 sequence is CASSIGRLSGNTLYF.

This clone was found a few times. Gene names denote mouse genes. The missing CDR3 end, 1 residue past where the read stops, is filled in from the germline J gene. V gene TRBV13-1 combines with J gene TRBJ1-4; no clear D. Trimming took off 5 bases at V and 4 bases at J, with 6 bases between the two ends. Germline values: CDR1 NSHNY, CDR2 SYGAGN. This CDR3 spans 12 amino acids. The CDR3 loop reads CASSPNNERLFF. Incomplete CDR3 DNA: TGTGCCAGCAGCCCCAACAACGAAAGATTATTT. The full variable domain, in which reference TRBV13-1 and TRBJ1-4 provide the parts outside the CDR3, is EAAVTQSPRNKVTVTGGNVTLSCRQTNSHNYMYWYRQDTGHGLRLIHYSYGAGNLRIGDVPDGYKATRTTQEDFFLLLELASPSQTSLYFCASSPNNERLFFGHGTKLSVL.

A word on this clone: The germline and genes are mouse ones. The DNA read from the CDR3 is TGTGCCAGCAGTCAACACAGGCTCCAAGACACCCAGTAC. Its protein is CASSQHRLQDTQY. The whole CDR3 protein is CASSQHRLQDTQYF. This sequence joins TRBV4 and TRBJ2-5; D possibly corresponds to TRBD1 (5 bases). The read terminates 1 residue before the CDR3 end, so the remaining end is supplied by the germline J gene. Germline V gene lookup returns CDR1 LGHDT and CDR2 YNNKQL (reference sequence). Trimming stripped 6 bases from V and 2 bases from J, with 12 bases between. This CDR3 contains 14 residues. The complete variable domain, with remaining parts taken from reference TRBV4 and TRBJ2-5, reads ETAVFQTPNYHVTQVGNEVSFNCKQTLGHDTMYWYKQDSKKLLKIMFSYNNKQLIVNETVPRRFSPQSSDKAHLNLRIKSVEPEDSAVYLCASSQHRLQDTQYFGPGTRLLVL.

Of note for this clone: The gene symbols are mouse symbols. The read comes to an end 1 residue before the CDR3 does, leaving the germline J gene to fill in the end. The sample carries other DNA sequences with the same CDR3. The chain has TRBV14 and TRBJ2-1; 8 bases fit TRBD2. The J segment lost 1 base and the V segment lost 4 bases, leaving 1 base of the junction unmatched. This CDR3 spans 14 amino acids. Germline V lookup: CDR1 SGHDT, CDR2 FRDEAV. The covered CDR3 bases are TGTGCCAGCAGTCCTGGGGGGAACTATGCTGAGCAGTTC. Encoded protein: CASSPGGNYAEQF. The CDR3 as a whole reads CASSPGGNYAEQFF.

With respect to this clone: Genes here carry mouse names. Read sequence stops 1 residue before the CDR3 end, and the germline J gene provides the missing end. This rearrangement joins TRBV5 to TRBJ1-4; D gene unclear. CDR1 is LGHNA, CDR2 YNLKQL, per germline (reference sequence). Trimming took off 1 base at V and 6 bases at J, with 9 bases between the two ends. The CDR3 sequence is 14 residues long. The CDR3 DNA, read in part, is TGTGCCAGCAGCCAAGGGGTGAAGGACGAAAGATTATTT. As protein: CASSQGVKDERLF. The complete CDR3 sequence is CASSQGVKDERLFF.